This T cell receptor (beta chain) was profiled in a study of blood T cell repertoires in COVID-19. In the study overall: Spain, Italy and the United States supplied samples that represented acute and convalescent COVID-19. Sources were T cells, B-cell-depleted T cells, or PBMCs; the material itself was cDNA or gDNA.

Original processing notes: For nucleated cells, counts were estimated from reference gene primer amplification. Clones were sequenced by immunoSEQ multiplex PCR, and TCRdb holds only the in-frame ones, with some missing. V and J calls and clone size are those listed in that table; D and trimming were worked out from the DNA. The top ten hold about 51% of the sample, which has roughly 28,000 clones, 85% to 90% seen once. V lost 3 bases, J lost 0 bases, and 11 bases lay in between. The CDR3 sequence is 15 residues long. CDR1 is PRHDT and CDR2 is FYEKMQ in the germline V gene (reference sequence). This sequence originates from a human donor with acute or convalescent COVID-19. The donor label of this sample is uncertain. Specimen: peripheral blood. This chain joins TRBV13 and TRBJ1-1; D is unresolved. The CDR3: CASSFPSLMNTEAFF. Here the CDR3 DNA reads TGTGCCAGCAGCTTCCCGAGTTTAATGAACACTGAAGCTTTCTTT. The full variable domain, with the rest looked up from reference TRBV13 and TRBJ1-1, is AAGVIQSPRHLIKEKRETATLKCYPIPRHDTVYWYQQGPGQDPQFLISFYEKMQSDKGSIPDRFSAQQFSDYHSELNMSSLELGDSALYFCASSFPSLMNTEAFFGQGTRLTVV.